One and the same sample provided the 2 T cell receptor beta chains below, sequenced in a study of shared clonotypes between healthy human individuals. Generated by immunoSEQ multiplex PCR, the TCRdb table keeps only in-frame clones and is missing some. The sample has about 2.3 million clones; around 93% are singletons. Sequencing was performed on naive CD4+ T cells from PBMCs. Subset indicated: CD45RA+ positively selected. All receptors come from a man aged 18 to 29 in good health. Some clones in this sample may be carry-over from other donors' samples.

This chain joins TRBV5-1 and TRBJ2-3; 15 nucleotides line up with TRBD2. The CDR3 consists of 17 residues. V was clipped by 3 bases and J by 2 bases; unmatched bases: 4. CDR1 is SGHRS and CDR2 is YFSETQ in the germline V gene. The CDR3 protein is CASSSGLAGGTTDTQYF. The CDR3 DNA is TGCGCCAGCAGCTCCGGACTAGCGGGAGGGACCACAGATACGCAGTATTTT.

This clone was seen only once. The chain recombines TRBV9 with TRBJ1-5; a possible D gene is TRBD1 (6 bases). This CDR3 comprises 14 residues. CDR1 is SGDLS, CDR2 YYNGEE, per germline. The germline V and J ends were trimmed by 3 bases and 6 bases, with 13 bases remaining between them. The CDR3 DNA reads TGTGCCAGCAGCGCACAGGGTGGGGGTCAGCCCCAGCATTTT. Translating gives CASSAQGGGQPQHF.